This T cell receptor beta chain was found in a study of blood T cell repertoires in COVID-19. Across the study: Samples came from the United States, Italy and Spain, spanning acute and convalescent COVID-19. PBMCs, B-cell-depleted T cells, or T cells were the source of the cDNA or gDNA that made up the material.

The authors' processing: Reference gene primer amplification yielded estimated nucleated cell counts. The method was immunoSEQ multiplex PCR; TCRdb's version includes in-frame clones alone and lacks a portion of them. V, J and clone size are taken as reported in that table, and D and trimming were inferred from the DNA itself. The sample records under 45,000 clones, around 86% being singletons. Germline assignment: CDR1 SNHLY and CDR2 FYNNEI. Trimming took 4 bases from V and 8 from J, leaving 24 bases between them. CDR3 length: 17 residues. The source is a human donor in a cohort sampled during active COVID-19. Sequenced: peripheral blood. The rearrangement links TRBV2 to TRBJ2-4; tentative D call: TRBD2 (7 bases). The CDR3 bases are TGTGCCAGCAGTGCTGGTTTGGGGGGGGGCCTTGGTTACATTCAGTACTTC. Its translation: CASSAGLGGGLGYIQYF. The full variable domain, in which reference TRBV2 and TRBJ2-4 provide the parts outside the CDR3, is EPEVTQTPSHQVTQMGQEVILRCVPISNHLYFYWYRQILGQKVEFLVSFYNNEISEKSEIFDDQFSVERPDGSNFTLKIRSTKLEDSAMYFCASSAGLGGGLGYIQYFGAGTRLSVL.